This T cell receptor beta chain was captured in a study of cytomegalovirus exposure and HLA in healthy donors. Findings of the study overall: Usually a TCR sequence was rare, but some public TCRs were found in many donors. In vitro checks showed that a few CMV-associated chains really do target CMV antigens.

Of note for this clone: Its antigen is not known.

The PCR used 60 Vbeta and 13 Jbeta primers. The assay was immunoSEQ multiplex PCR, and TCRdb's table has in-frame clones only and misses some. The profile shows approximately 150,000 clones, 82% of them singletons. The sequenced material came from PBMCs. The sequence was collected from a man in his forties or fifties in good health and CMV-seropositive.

Here the CDR3 reads CASSAGSSSGNTIYF. DNA of the CDR3: TGTGCCAGCAGCGCGGGGAGTAGCTCTGGAAACACCATATATTTT. V is TRBV9 and J is TRBJ1-3; D unresolved. Germline assignment: CDR1 SGDLS and CDR2 YYNGEE. V was clipped by 3 bases and J by 0 bases, with 10 bases between them. The CDR3 covers 15 residues.